The 8 T cell receptor beta chains in this list originate from one sample, sequenced in a study of T cell changes during pregnancy in multiple sclerosis. Libraries were prepared by immunoSEQ multiplex PCR; TCRdb keeps only in-frame clonotypes and omits some of them. The sample holds about 100,000 clones, 80% to 95% seen once. Sequences were derived from peripheral blood, sampled after pregnancy. The receptors derive from a female donor with multiple sclerosis, enrolled in a pregnancy study.

The chain combines TRBV5-1 with TRBJ1-2, with 9 bases matching TRBD1. The CDR3 consists of 17 residues. J gave up 7 bases and V 1 base, and 14 bases lay outside the gene matches. The V gene's germline CDR1 is SGHRS and CDR2 YFSETQ. In DNA form, the CDR3 reads TGCGCCAGCAGCTTGAGAGTCGCGGGACAGGGTTTGGTTGGCTACACCTTC. This sequence encodes CASSLRVAGQGLVGYTF.

Points on this clone: This CDR3 fails to terminate in the conserved phenylalanine or tryptophan, so it likely reflects a read error. It is unclear where the CDR3 begins or ends on the DNA, so no DNA is shown, and the CDR3 is as TCRdb lists it. This chain joins TRBV6-1 and TRBJ2-7; no DNA check was done on the table's D call, TRBD1. The CDR3 has 11 amino acids, counting both end residues. The V gene's germline CDR1 is MNHNS and CDR2 SASEGT. The CDR3 loop reads CASSGGTGHRY.

The sample holds one count of this clone. The V and J genes are TRBV18 and TRBJ2-7; possibly TRBD2 for D (6 bases). The CDR3 is 13 residues long. The germline CDR1 and CDR2 sequences are KGHSH and LQKENI. V was trimmed by 2 bases and J by 6 bases, leaving 11 bases between them. This CDR3 reads CASSPGGNREQYF. The CDR3 DNA sequence: TGTGCCAGCTCACCAGGAGGGAACCGCGAGCAGTACTTC.

The chain joins TRBV27 to TRBJ1-1; no firm D call. Per germline, CDR1 MNHEY and CDR2 SMNVEV (reference sequence). The CDR3 runs 13 residues. Trimming shortened V by 0 bases and J by 7 bases, and 9 bases separated the two germline ends. The CDR3 DNA reads as TGTGCCAGCAGTTTATCGATCGGCGGTGAAGCTTTCTTT. Translated: CASSLSIGGEAFF.

This clone was counted once. The V and J genes are TRBV9 and TRBJ2-3; 14 nucleotides agree with TRBD2. In germline, CDR1 is SGDLS, CDR2 YYNGEE. This CDR3 comprises 17 residues. Trimming took 4 bases from V and 3 from J; bases not matched to a gene: 7. CDR3 nucleotides: TGTGCCAGCAGCAGGAGACTAGCGGGGGGGGTAACAGATACGCAGTATTTT. It yields the protein CASSRRLAGGVTDTQYF.

The chain combines TRBV10-3 with TRBJ2-1, with TRBD2 matching 12 bases. The CDR3 has 16 residues. Trimming removed 7 bases from V and 3 bases from J; junction bases left unmatched: 7. Germline V gene lookup returns CDR1 ENHRY and CDR2 SYGVKD. CDR3 DNA: TGTGCCATCACCCCGACTAGCGGGGGTTTCTACAATGAGCAGTTCTTC. Its protein is CAITPTSGGFYNEQFF.

The rearrangement joins TRBV6-6 to TRBJ2-1; 8 positions match TRBD1. Germline loops: CDR1 MNHNY, CDR2 SVGAGI (reference sequence). This CDR3 spans 13 amino acids. V shed 3 bases and J 6 bases; nucleotides not matched to a gene: 1. The CDR3 DNA sequence: TGTGCCAGCAGTTATACAGGGGGCAATGAGCAGTTCTTC. Translation gives CASSYTGGNEQFF.

The chain employs TRBV4-1 and TRBJ2-7, with TRBD1 as a possible D gene (6 bases). This CDR3 is 16 amino acids long. The V gene lost 0 bases and the J gene lost 2 bases, with 14 bases spanning the gap. Germline values: CDR1 MGHRA, CDR2 YSYEKL. Here the CDR3 DNA reads TGCGCCAGCAGCCAAGATTCTGGGGGCAGCGCCTACGAGCAGTACTTC. It yields the protein CASSQDSGGSAYEQYF.